The 14 T cell receptor beta chains reported below all come from one sample, sequenced in a study of Graves' ophthalmopathy and Graves' hyperthyroidism. Amplification from RNA transcripts yielded the TCR beta CDR3 regions. The library came from an HTBI-primed first-round RT-PCR and a second-round multiplex PCR. TCRdb passed the multiplex PCR reads through MiXCR, listing each CDR3 protein once. This table holds about 400,000 distinct CDR3 sequences, 15% to 17% found once. Sequencing was carried out using peripheral blood. The receptors derive from a woman aged 18-29 years with stable Graves' hyperthyroidism.

This clonotype was observed many times. The V and J genes are TRBV6-1 and TRBJ1-1, with D possibly TRBD1 on 6 matching bases. The CDR3 covers 15 residues. Germline V gene sequence: CDR1 MNHNS, CDR2 SASEGT. V was cut by 3 bases and J by 0 bases, with 11 bases left in between. The CDR3 region is CASSDEGQVNTEAFF. In DNA, the CDR3 is TGTGCCAGCAGTGACGAGGGACAAGTGAACACTGAAGCTTTCTTT.

This clonotype has at least ten counts. The chain joins TRBV11-2 to TRBJ1-1, with 8 bases matching TRBD1. The V and J ends lost 2 bases and 3 bases, in that order; junction bases with no gene match: 2. CDR3 length equals 14 residues. From germline, CDR1 is SGHAT and CDR2 FQNNGV. The CDR3 nucleotides are TGTGCCAGCAGCTTACTGACAGGGGACACTGAAGCTTTCTTT. Protein: CASSLLTGDTEAFF. The full variable domain, rest sourced from reference TRBV11-2 and TRBJ1-1, is EAGVAQSPRYKIIEKRQSVAFWCNPISGHATLYWYQQILGQGPKLLIQFQNNGVVDDSQLPKDRFSAERLKGVDSTLKIQPAKLEDSAVYLCASSLLTGDTEAFFGQGTRLTVV.

The V and J genes are TRBV15 and TRBJ1-2; D is possibly TRBD1 (5 bases). CDR1 and CDR2 from the germline V gene are LNHNV and YYDKDF (reference sequence). This CDR3 has 13 residues. Trimming removed 5 bases at V and 5 bases at J, with 12 bases between. CDR3 protein: CATSRGGKYGYTF. For the CDR3, the DNA is TGTGCCACCAGCCGGGGGGGAAAGTATGGCTACACCTTC.

This chain uses TRBV13 with TRBJ2-5, with TRBD2 matching 14 bases. V shed 5 bases, J shed 2 bases, and the junction held 10 bases outside the gene matches. From germline, CDR1 is PRHDT and CDR2 FYEKMQ (reference sequence). This CDR3 spans 18 amino acids. DNA of the CDR3: TGTGCCAGCAGCGCCGGGACTAGCGGGGGCCCTATTCAAGAGACCCAGTACTTC. It specifies CASSAGTSGGPIQETQYF. The full variable domain, rest sourced from reference TRBV13 and TRBJ2-5, is AAGVIQSPRHLIKEKRETATLKCYPIPRHDTVYWYQQGPGQDPQFLISFYEKMQSDKGSIPDRFSAQQFSDYHSELNMSSLELGDSALYFCASSAGTSGGPIQETQYFGPGTRLLVL.

There are a few counts of this clonotype. It is unclear where the CDR3 begins or ends on the DNA, so no DNA is shown, and the CDR3 is as TCRdb lists it. The chain couples TRBV12-3 or TRBV12-4 to TRBJ1-6; no DNA check was done on the table's D call, TRBD1. The CDR3 is 22 residues long, ends included. The CDR3 loop reads CASSLRASEQYFGPGQGSPLHF.

This clonotype was observed many times. The chain links TRBV7-3 to TRBJ1-1; D gene unclear. CDR1 SGHTA and CDR2 FQGTGA come from the germline V gene. The V end was cut by 4 bases, the J end by 2 bases, with 5 bases between. CDR3 length: 12 residues. The CDR3 DNA is TGTGCCAGCAGCTCTCCTAACACTGAAGCTTTCTTT. Its protein product is CASSSPNTEAFF.

The chain employs TRBV12-3 or TRBV12-4 and TRBJ2-5; tentative D call: TRBD1 (5 bases). V lost 5 bases and J lost 4, with 14 bases in between. The CDR3 loop spans 14 amino acids. The CDR3 loop is CASSGRVYRETQYF. The CDR3, as DNA: TGTGCCAGCAGTGGCAGGGTTTATAGAGAGACCCAGTACTTC.

This clonotype was recorded many times. The V gene is TRBV6-1, the J gene TRBJ2-2; D remains ambiguous. CDR1 MNHNS and CDR2 SASEGT come from the germline V gene. This CDR3 contains 13 residues. Deletions cut 4 bases from V and 2 bases from J, with 5 bases between. CDR3 loop: CASSGANTGELFF. CDR3 sequence (DNA): TGTGCCAGCAGTGGGGCTAACACCGGGGAGCTGTTTTTT.

The V and J genes are TRBV11-2 and TRBJ2-7, with 7 positions matching TRBD2. With V trimmed by 3 bases and J by 2 bases, 4 bases remained unmatched. The CDR3 length is 14 residues. Germline values: CDR1 SGHAT, CDR2 FQNNGV. The CDR3 sequence: CASSLGGPPYEQYF. The CDR3 DNA is TGTGCCAGCAGCTTGGGAGGGCCTCCCTACGAGCAGTACTTC.

The sample holds many counts of this clonotype. This sequence joins TRBV6-5 and TRBJ1-1, with D unresolved. The CDR3 has 14 residues. Germline V CDR1 and CDR2: MNHEY, SVGAGI. Trimming pared 4 bases from V and 4 bases from J, leaving 13 bases between. CDR3 residues: CASSFSGRSTEAFF. Written as DNA, the CDR3 is TGTGCCAGCAGTTTCTCCGGCCGAAGCACTGAAGCTTTCTTT.

The V and J genes are TRBV11-3 and TRBJ2-7; D gene ambiguous. The CDR3 has 13 residues. Germline CDR1 is SGHNT and CDR2 is YENEEA. Trimming pared 4 bases from V and 3 bases from J, leaving 10 bases between. CDR3 nucleotides: TGTGCCAGCAGCTCCCGGTACAGCTACGAGCAGTACTTC. Residues: CASSSRYSYEQYF.

CDR3 nucleotide sequence: TGTGCCAGCTCAACCGGGACAGGGCTAAATCAGCCCCAGCATTTT. This encodes CASSTGTGLNQPQHF. The chain employs TRBV18 and TRBJ1-5, with 9 bases matching TRBD1. V was clipped by 5 bases and J by 4 bases; unmatched bases: 6. CDR1 and CDR2 from the germline V gene are KGHSH and LQKENI. The CDR3 loop spans 15 amino acids.

This clonotype was picked up many times. In DNA, the CDR3 is TGTGCCAGCAGTGTTGGGACAGGGGGCCCTAATAGCAATCAGCCCCAGCATTTT. Amino acid sequence: CASSVGTGGPNSNQPQHF. V and J are TRBV6-1 and TRBJ1-5, with 12 bases fitting TRBD1. Germline lookup yields CDR1 MNHNS and CDR2 SASEGT. Unmatched junction bases numbered 7, after V lost 4 bases and J lost 0 bases. The length of the CDR3 is 18 residues.

Of note for this clonotype: A far larger clone lies a single base away; this is likely a read error. The chain is built from TRBV9 and TRBJ1-2; D ambiguous. The CDR3 loop spans 10 amino acids. CDR1 is SGDLS and CDR2 is YYNGEE in the germline V gene. Trimming left V 3 bases short and J 6 bases short, with 3 bases between. In DNA, the CDR3 is TGTGCCAGCAGCGGAGATGGCTACACCTTC. It translates to CASSGDGYTF.